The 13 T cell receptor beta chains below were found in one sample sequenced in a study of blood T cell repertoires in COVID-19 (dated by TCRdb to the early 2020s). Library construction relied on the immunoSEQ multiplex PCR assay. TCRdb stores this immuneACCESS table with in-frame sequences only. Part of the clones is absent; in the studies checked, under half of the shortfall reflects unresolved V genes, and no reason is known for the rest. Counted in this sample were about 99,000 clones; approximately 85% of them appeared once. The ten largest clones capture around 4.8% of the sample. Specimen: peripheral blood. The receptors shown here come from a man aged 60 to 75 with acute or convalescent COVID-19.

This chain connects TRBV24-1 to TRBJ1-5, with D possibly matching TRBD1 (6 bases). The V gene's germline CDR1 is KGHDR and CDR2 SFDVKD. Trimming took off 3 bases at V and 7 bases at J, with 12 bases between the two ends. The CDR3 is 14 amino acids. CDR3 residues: CATSDHTGNQPQHF. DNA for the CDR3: TGTGCCACCAGTGATCATACAGGGAACCAGCCCCAGCATTTT.

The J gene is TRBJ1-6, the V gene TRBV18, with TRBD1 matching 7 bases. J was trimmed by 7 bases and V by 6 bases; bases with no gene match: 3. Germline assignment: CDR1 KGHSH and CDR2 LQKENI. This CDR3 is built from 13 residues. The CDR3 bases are TGTGCCAGCTCGAGGGGGCAAAATTCACCCCTCCACTTT. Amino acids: CASSRGQNSPLHF.

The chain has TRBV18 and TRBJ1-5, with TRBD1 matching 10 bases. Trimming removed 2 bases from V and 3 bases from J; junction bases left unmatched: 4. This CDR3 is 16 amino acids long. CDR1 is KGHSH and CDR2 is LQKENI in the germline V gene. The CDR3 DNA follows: TGTGCCAGCTCACCATCGGGACAGGGGATCAATCAGCCCCAGCATTTT. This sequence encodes CASSPSGQGINQPQHF.

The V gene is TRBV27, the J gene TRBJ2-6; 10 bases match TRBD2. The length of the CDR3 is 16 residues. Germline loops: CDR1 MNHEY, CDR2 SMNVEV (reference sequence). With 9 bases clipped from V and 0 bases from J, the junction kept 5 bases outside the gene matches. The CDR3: CASKREGLSGANVLTF. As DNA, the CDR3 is TGTGCCAGTAAGCGGGAGGGCCTCTCTGGGGCCAACGTCCTGACTTTC. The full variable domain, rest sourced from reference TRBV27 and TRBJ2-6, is EAQVTQNPRYLITVTGKKLTVTCSQNMNHEYMSWYRQDPGLGLRQIYYSMNVEVTDKGDVPEGYKVSRKEKRNFPLILESPSPNQTSLYFCASKREGLSGANVLTFGAGSRLTVL.

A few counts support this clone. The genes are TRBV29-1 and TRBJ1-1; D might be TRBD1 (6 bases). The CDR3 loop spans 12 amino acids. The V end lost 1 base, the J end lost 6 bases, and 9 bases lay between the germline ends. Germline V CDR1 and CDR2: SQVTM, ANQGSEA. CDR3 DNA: TGCAGCGTTGAAGGGACAGAGGCTGAAGCTTTCTTT. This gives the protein CSVEGTEAEAFF. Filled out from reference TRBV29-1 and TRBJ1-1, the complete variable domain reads SAVISQKPSRDICQRGTSLTIQCQVDSQVTMMFWYRQQPGQSLTLIATANQGSEATYESGFVIDKFPISRPNLTFSTLTVSNMSPEDSSIYLCSVEGTEAEAFFGQGTRLTVV.

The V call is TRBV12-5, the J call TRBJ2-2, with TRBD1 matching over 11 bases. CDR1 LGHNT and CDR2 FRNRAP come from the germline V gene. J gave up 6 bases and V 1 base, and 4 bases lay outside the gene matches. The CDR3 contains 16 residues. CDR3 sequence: CASGLAPGQGAGELFF. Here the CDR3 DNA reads TGTGCTAGTGGTTTGGCCCCGGGACAGGGGGCCGGGGAGCTGTTTTTT.

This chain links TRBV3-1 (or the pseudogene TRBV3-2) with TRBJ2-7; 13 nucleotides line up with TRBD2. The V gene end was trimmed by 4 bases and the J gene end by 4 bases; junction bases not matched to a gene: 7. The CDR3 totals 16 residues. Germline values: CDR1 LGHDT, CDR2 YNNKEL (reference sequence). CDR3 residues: CASSREGLAGEYEQYF. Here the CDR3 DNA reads TGTGCCAGCAGCCGAGAAGGACTAGCGGGAGAGTACGAGCAGTACTTC.

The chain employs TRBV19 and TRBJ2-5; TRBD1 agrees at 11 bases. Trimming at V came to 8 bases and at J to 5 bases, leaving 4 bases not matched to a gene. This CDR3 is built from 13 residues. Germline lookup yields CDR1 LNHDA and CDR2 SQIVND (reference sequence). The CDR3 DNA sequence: TGTGCCAGTGGACAGGGGGCGCGGGAGACCCAGTACTTC. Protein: CASGQGARETQYF.

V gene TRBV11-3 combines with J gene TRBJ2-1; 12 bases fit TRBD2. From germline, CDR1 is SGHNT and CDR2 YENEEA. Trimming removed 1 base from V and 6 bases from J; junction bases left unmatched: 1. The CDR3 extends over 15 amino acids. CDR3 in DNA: TGTGCCAGCAGCTTAGGACTAGCGGGAGTCAATGAGCAGTTCTTC. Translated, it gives CASSLGLAGVNEQFF.

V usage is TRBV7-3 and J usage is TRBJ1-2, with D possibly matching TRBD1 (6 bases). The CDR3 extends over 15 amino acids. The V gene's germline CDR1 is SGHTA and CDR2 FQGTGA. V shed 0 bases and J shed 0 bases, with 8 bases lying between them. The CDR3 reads CASSLTGGANYGYTF. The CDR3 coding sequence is TGTGCCAGCAGCTTAACAGGGGGAGCTAACTATGGCTACACCTTC.

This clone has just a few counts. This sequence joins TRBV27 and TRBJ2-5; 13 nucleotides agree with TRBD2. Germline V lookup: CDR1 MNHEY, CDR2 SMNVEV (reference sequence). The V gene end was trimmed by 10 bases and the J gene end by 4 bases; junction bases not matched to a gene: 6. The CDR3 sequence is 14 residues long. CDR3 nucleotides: TGTGCCACCGGGAGACTAGCGGGAGGAGAGACCCAGTACTTC. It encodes CATGRLAGGETQYF.

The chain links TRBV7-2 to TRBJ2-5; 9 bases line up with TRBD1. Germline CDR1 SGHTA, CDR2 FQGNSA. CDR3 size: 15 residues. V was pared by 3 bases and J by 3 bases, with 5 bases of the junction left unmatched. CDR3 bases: TGTGCCAGCAGCTTCACCGGGACAGGGAAAGAGACCCAGTACTTC. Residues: CASSFTGTGKETQYF.

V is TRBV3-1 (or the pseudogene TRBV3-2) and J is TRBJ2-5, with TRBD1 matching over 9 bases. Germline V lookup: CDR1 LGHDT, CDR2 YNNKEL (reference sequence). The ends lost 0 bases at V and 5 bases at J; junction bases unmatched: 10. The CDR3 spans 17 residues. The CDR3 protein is CASSQDPWTGVSETQYF. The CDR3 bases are TGTGCCAGCAGCCAAGATCCGTGGACAGGGGTATCCGAGACCCAGTACTTC.